Presented here are 23 T cell receptor beta chains from one specimen sequenced in a study of blood T cell repertoires in COVID-19. Data came from immunoSEQ multiplex PCR; TCRdb stores just in-frame clones and leaves some out. The profile covers 95,000 to 110,000 clones, with about 80% appearing a single time and 4% to 5.5% taken by the ten largest. Sequenced: peripheral blood. The receptors stem from a man in his 70s with acute or convalescent COVID-19.

V and J are TRBV19 and TRBJ2-6, with D tentatively TRBD1 (5 bases). The V end lost 6 bases, the J end lost 0 bases, and 15 bases lay between the germline ends. The CDR3 runs 17 residues. The V gene's germline CDR1 is LNHDA and CDR2 SQIVND (reference sequence). The CDR3 loop is CASSSYRRDSGANVLTF. The CDR3 bases are TGTGCCAGTAGCTCTTATCGCAGGGACTCTGGGGCCAACGTCCTGACTTTC.

The chain has TRBV6-2 or TRBV6-3 and TRBJ1-5; the D gene is possibly TRBD1 (5 bases). Deletions cut 2 bases from V and 7 bases from J, with 9 bases between. The CDR3 sequence is 13 residues long. Germline values: CDR1 MNHEY, CDR2 SVGEGT. The CDR3 loop is CASSYTGGQPQHF. In DNA, the CDR3 is TGTGCCAGCAGTTACACAGGTGGACAGCCCCAGCATTTT.

This rearrangement joins TRBV6-5 to TRBJ2-5, with D uncertain. The CDR3 runs 14 residues. Trimming took off 6 bases at V and 2 bases at J, with 13 bases between the two ends. Germline values: CDR1 MNHEY, CDR2 SVGAGI. In DNA, the CDR3 is TGTGCCAGCAGCCTACTGAACGTTCAAGAGACCCAGTACTTC. Translated: CASSLLNVQETQYF.

This clone has a single count. V is TRBV29-1 and J is TRBJ2-5; the D gene is possibly TRBD2 (6 bases). There are 14 residues in the CDR3. V lost 4 bases and J 2 bases, leaving 14 bases between the germline ends. CDR1 SQVTM and CDR2 ANQGSEA come from the germline V gene. As DNA, the CDR3 is TGCAGCGTTGGAATATCCGGGGGTCAAGAGACCCAGTACTTC. This translates into CSVGISGGQETQYF.

The V gene is TRBV11-1, the J gene TRBJ1-6; D is uncertain. This CDR3 comprises 13 residues. V was pared by 2 bases and J by 7 bases, with 6 bases between. Germline V gene sequence: CDR1 SGHAT, CDR2 FQDESV (reference sequence). CDR3 region: CASSLHGNSPLHF. CDR3 DNA: TGTGCCAGCAGCTTACACGGGAATTCACCCCTCCACTTT.

This chain connects TRBV9 to TRBJ2-5; D is perhaps TRBD1 (6 bases). The CDR3 extends over 15 amino acids. The V and J ends lost 0 bases and 2 bases respectively, with 11 bases between them. The V gene's germline CDR1 is SGDLS and CDR2 YYNGEE. CDR3 loop: CASSVATGWQETQYF. The CDR3 nucleotides read TGTGCCAGCAGCGTAGCTACAGGGTGGCAAGAGACCCAGTACTTC.

The genes are TRBV12-5 and TRBJ1-5, with 8 bases matching TRBD1. Looked up from germline, CDR1 is LGHNT and CDR2 is FRNRAP. The CDR3 runs to 14 residues. The V and J ends lost 7 bases and 2 bases, in that order; junction bases with no gene match: 4. CDR3 DNA: TGTGCTAGTGTCATACAGGGGGGCAATCAGCCCCAGCATTTT. It specifies CASVIQGGNQPQHF. Combining the CDR3 with reference TRBV12-5 and TRBJ1-5 gives the whole variable domain DARVTQTPRHKVTEMGQEVTMRCQPILGHNTVFWYRQTMMQGLELLAYFRNRAPLDDSGMPKDRFSAEMPDATLATLKIQPSEPRDSAVYFCASVIQGGNQPQHFGDGTRLSIL.

The chain uses TRBV12-3 or TRBV12-4 and TRBJ1-1, with a possible D match to TRBD1 (6 bases). Trimming left V 5 bases short and J 10 bases short, with 17 bases between. The CDR3 covers 13 residues. The CDR3 loop reads CASSQSTGRLAFF. Here the CDR3 DNA reads TGTGCCAGCAGTCAGTCGACAGGACGATTAGCTTTCTTT.

V usage is TRBV4-3 and J usage is TRBJ1-2, with D hard to call. This CDR3 is 15 amino acids long. V dropped 0 bases and J dropped 4 bases, with 12 bases sitting between them. The germline CDR1 and CDR2 sequences are LGHNA and YSLEER. CDR3 nucleotide sequence: TGCGCCAGCAGCCAAGATGGAAACAGACCCTATGGCTACACCTTC. This encodes CASSQDGNRPYGYTF.

The rearrangement joins TRBV7-8 to TRBJ2-1; TRBD1 matches at 7 bases. There are 15 residues in the CDR3. Germline CDR1 SGHVS, CDR2 FQNEAQ. The ends lost 4 bases at V and 1 base at J; junction bases unmatched: 4. The CDR3 here is CASSSGTASYNEQFF. The DNA of the CDR3 is TGTGCCAGCAGCTCGGGGACAGCGTCCTACAATGAGCAGTTCTTC.

This clone was observed a single time. This chain uses TRBV11-2 with TRBJ2-5, with D perhaps TRBD2 (7 bases). V lost 6 bases and J lost 5, with 13 bases in between. Germline CDR1 is SGHAT and CDR2 is FQNNGV. This CDR3 has 13 residues. In DNA, the CDR3 is TGTGCCAGCAGTTCACAGGGAGGGGAGACCCAGTACTTC. Translating it yields CASSSQGGETQYF.

This rearrangement joins TRBV19 to TRBJ2-5; D is possibly TRBD1 (6 bases). Trimming shortened V by 5 bases and J by 5 bases, and 12 bases separated the two germline ends. The length of the CDR3 is 13 residues. Germline V gives CDR1 LNHDA, CDR2 SQIVND (reference sequence). The CDR3 loop reads CASSAGQPETQYF. The CDR3 region has the DNA TGTGCCAGTAGTGCAGGACAGCCGGAGACCCAGTACTTC.

This chain connects TRBV19 to TRBJ1-4, with unresolved D. The CDR3 totals 13 residues. V lost 5 bases to trimming and J lost 0 bases, with 4 bases between them. The germline CDR1 and CDR2 sequences are LNHDA and SQIVND (reference sequence). As DNA, the CDR3 is TGTGCCAGTAGTCCGGCAACTAATGAAAAACTGTTTTTT. This translates into CASSPATNEKLFF.

V usage is TRBV7-3 and J usage is TRBJ1-1, with 8 bases identical to TRBD1. The CDR3 consists of 15 residues. The V and J ends lost 5 bases and 0 bases, in that order; junction bases with no gene match: 5. Germline CDR1 SGHTA, CDR2 FQGTGA. CDR3: CASSTRQGMNTEAFF. CDR3 in DNA: TGTGCCAGCAGCACACGACAGGGGATGAACACTGAAGCTTTCTTT.

V gene TRBV6-2 or TRBV6-3 combines with J gene TRBJ2-1; TRBD2 might be the D (5 bases). This CDR3 has 12 residues. Deletions cut 5 bases from V and 10 bases from J, with 12 bases between. Germline V gene sequence: CDR1 MNHEY, CDR2 SVGEGT. The CDR3 loop reads CASSQLRGEQFF. The CDR3 region has the DNA TGTGCCAGCAGTCAGCTGCGAGGGGAGCAGTTCTTC.

A remark on this clone: An end of the junction does not agree with germline; a read error may underlie this. This rearrangement joins TRBV7-3 to TRBJ1-6; D gene unclear. Germline values: CDR1 SGHTA, CDR2 FQGTGA. The CDR3 is 15 residues long. DNA for the CDR3: TGTGCCAGCAGCCTAACCGGGTCTTATAATTCACCCCTCCACTTT. Translation: CASSLTGSYNSPLHF.

This sequence joins TRBV5-1 and TRBJ2-1; the D is unclear. V dropped 0 bases and J dropped 8 bases, with 9 bases sitting between them. Germline CDR1 SGHRS, CDR2 YFSETQ. The CDR3 runs 13 residues. The CDR3 loop reads CASSLGHPDEQFF. The CDR3, as DNA: TGCGCCAGCAGCTTGGGCCACCCGGATGAGCAGTTCTTC.

The CDR3 DNA is TGTGCCAGCAGCTTGGGCAGTTACTATGAAAAACTGTTTTTT. It specifies CASSLGSYYEKLFF. The gene calls are TRBV7-8 and TRBJ1-4; D gene uncertain. Germline-derived CDR1 and CDR2 are SGHVS and FQNEAQ. The CDR3 length is 14 residues. The germline V and J ends were trimmed by 3 bases and 6 bases, with 11 bases remaining between them.

The chain recombines TRBV11-3 with TRBJ2-2; 7 bases line up with TRBD1. After removal of 4 bases from V and 6 bases from J, the junction contained 5 bases not matched to a gene. Germline CDR1 reads SGHNT; CDR2 reads YENEEA. CDR3 length: 14 amino acids. CDR3 protein: CASSSTGWAGELFF. As DNA, the CDR3 is TGTGCCAGCAGCTCGACAGGGTGGGCCGGGGAGCTGTTTTTT.

This clone was picked up a small number of times. CDR3 residues: CASSRTGDPYEQYF. In DNA, the CDR3 is TGTGCCAGCAGTCGGACAGGGGACCCCTACGAGCAGTACTTC. The chain recombines TRBV27 with TRBJ2-7; 9 nucleotides agree with TRBD1. Per germline, CDR1 MNHEY and CDR2 SMNVEV (reference sequence). The CDR3 length is 14 residues. Trimming removed 5 bases from V and 2 bases from J; junction bases left unmatched: 4.

This clone has just one count. The chain is built from TRBV6-5 and TRBJ1-6, with TRBD1 matching over 7 bases. The CDR3 sequence is 14 residues long. Germline CDR1 reads MNHEY; CDR2 reads SVGAGI. V lost 6 bases, J lost 7 bases, and 6 bases stayed unmatched. CDR3 sequence reads: CASSLTGVNSPLHF. As DNA, the CDR3 is TGTGCCAGCAGCCTAACAGGGGTAAATTCACCCCTCCACTTT.

This sequence joins TRBV2 and TRBJ1-2, with no clear D. The CDR3 spans 11 residues. The germline gives CDR1 SNHLY, CDR2 FYNNEI. Trimming left V 7 bases short and J 6 bases short, with 9 bases between. The CDR3 sequence is CASTERDGYTF. The CDR3 DNA is TGTGCCAGCACAGAGAGGGATGGCTACACCTTC.

The chain joins TRBV5-8 to TRBJ1-1; 9 bases agree with TRBD1. V dropped 4 bases and J dropped 4; count of bases not matched to a gene: 8. Germline V gene data show CDR1 as SGHTS and CDR2 as YDEGEE. The CDR3 has 15 residues. DNA for the CDR3: TGTGCCAGCAGCGTTGGACAGGGGAAGGTCACTGAAGCTTTCTTT. As protein: CASSVGQGKVTEAFF.